This T cell receptor beta chain was sequenced during a study of blood T cell repertoires in COVID-19. With V trimmed by 5 bases and J by 0 bases, 4 bases remained unmatched. This CDR3 spans 16 amino acids. Germline assignment: CDR1 SEHNR and CDR2 FQNEAQ (reference sequence). The method was immunoSEQ multiplex PCR; TCRdb's version includes in-frame clones alone and lacks a portion of them. The sample includes roughly 30,000 clones, roughly 85% seen only once; the top ten take about a quarter. This clonotype was obtained from a human donor in a cohort sampled during active COVID-19. The chain carries TRBV7-9 and TRBJ2-6; 7 bases align to TRBD1. What was sequenced was peripheral blood. The CDR3 is CASSKGQHSGANVLTF. The DNA of the CDR3 is TGTGCCAGCAGCAAGGGACAGCACTCTGGGGCCAACGTCCTGACTTTC.